The 19 T cell receptor beta chains presented below share a single source sample, sequenced in a study of control samples from healthy donors and cancer patients. TCRdb's table, derived via immunoSEQ multiplex PCR, lists solely in-frame clones and lacks some. This sample has about 180,000 clones, with 75% to 95% found just once. Input material: blood. These receptors all come from a woman in her 40s in good health.

The J gene is TRBJ1-1, the V gene TRBV5-4, with 8 bases lining up with TRBD1. V lost 4 bases, J lost 5 bases, and 7 bases stayed unmatched. Germline V gives CDR1 SGHNT, CDR2 YYREEE (reference sequence). The CDR3 is made up of 14 amino acids. The CDR3 sequence: CASSTQGGGTEAFF. The CDR3, as DNA: TGTGCCAGCAGCACACAGGGGGGAGGAACTGAAGCTTTCTTT.

The chain uses TRBV4-1 and TRBJ1-2; perhaps TRBD1 as D (5 bases). The CDR3 spans 16 residues. CDR1 and CDR2 from the germline V gene are MGHRA and YSYEKL. The V end was cut by 2 bases, the J end by 5 bases, with 18 bases between. CDR3 nucleotides: TGCGCCAGCAGCCAACTTGGGGGTACGGGGAAATATGGCTACACCTTC. Translating it yields CASSQLGGTGKYGYTF.

The J gene is TRBJ2-2, the V gene TRBV7-8; D is unresolved. CDR1 is SGHVS and CDR2 is FQNEAQ in the germline V gene. Trimming removed 1 base from V and 1 base from J, with 7 bases in between. This CDR3 spans 15 amino acids. The CDR3 is CASSLEGLNTGELFF. CDR3 DNA: TGTGCCAGCAGCTTAGAGGGCTTGAACACCGGGGAGCTGTTTTTT.

The gene calls are TRBV10-3 and TRBJ1-2; TRBD1 might be the D (6 bases). This CDR3 has 13 residues. Deletions cut 2 bases from V and 6 bases from J, with 10 bases between. Per germline, CDR1 ENHRY and CDR2 SYGVKD. CDR3 residues: CAISEGGGDGYTF. The CDR3 DNA sequence: TGTGCCATCAGTGAGGGAGGGGGTGATGGCTACACCTTC.

The rearrangement joins TRBV25-1 to TRBJ1-1; no clear D. The V gene lost 6 bases and the J gene lost 8 bases, with 16 bases spanning the gap. The germline gives CDR1 MGHDK, CDR2 SYGVNS. This CDR3 contains 13 residues. In DNA, the CDR3 is TGTGCCAGCAGCGATGGCAGCTACTCCGAAGCTTTCTTT. This codes for CASSDGSYSEAFF. Looking up the rest from reference TRBV25-1 and TRBJ1-1 gives the full variable domain: EADIYQTPRYLVIGTGKKITLECSQTMGHDKMYWYQQDPGMELHLIHYSYGVNSTEKGDLSSESTVSRIRTEHFPLTLESARPSHTSQYLCASSDGSYSEAFFGQGTRLTVV.

V is TRBV4-1 and J is TRBJ1-5; a possible D gene is TRBD1 (5 bases). The CDR3 totals 16 residues. The V and J ends lost 4 bases and 1 base respectively, with 14 bases between them. Germline V gene data show CDR1 as MGHRA and CDR2 as YSYEKL. The CDR3 is CASSLLTGDSNQPQHF. For the CDR3, the DNA is TGCGCCAGCAGCCTTCTAACTGGGGACAGCAATCAGCCCCAGCATTTT.

CDR3 DNA: TGCGCCAGCAGCCCTATGACAGGGGCCTACGAGCAGTACTTC. It is translated as CASSPMTGAYEQYF. This chain links TRBV5-1 with TRBJ2-7; 8 positions agree with TRBD1. V was pared by 4 bases and J by 2 bases, with 5 bases of the junction left unmatched. The CDR3 consists of 14 residues. CDR1 is SGHRS and CDR2 is YFSETQ in the germline V gene.

This sequence joins TRBV2 and TRBJ1-3; D remains ambiguous. CDR1 is SNHLY, CDR2 FYNNEI, per germline. The CDR3 has 15 residues. V was trimmed by 4 bases and J by 1 base, leaving 11 bases between them. The CDR3 DNA is TGTGCCAGCAGTGTAGAAGGAGGGTCTGGAAACACCATATATTTT. Its protein is CASSVEGGSGNTIYF. The full variable domain, completed using reference TRBV2 and TRBJ1-3, is EPEVTQTPSHQVTQMGQEVILRCVPISNHLYFYWYRQILGQKVEFLVSFYNNEISEKSEIFDDQFSVERPDGSNFTLKIRSTKLEDSAMYFCASSVEGGSGNTIYFGEGSWLTVV.

The CDR3 is CASSTVPGGGTDTQYF. The CDR3 coding sequence is TGTGCCAGCAGCACCGTCCCCGGGGGAGGGACAGATACGCAGTATTTT. The chain joins TRBV7-3 to TRBJ2-3; 7 bases align to TRBD2. Per germline, CDR1 SGHTA and CDR2 FQGTGA. Germline trimming cut 5 bases from V and 3 bases from J; bases unmatched to any gene: 11. The CDR3 is 16 amino acids.

Here the CDR3 DNA reads TGTGCCAGCAGCGTAGCCGGAACAGGCTCTGGAAACACCATATATTTT. Protein sequence: CASSVAGTGSGNTIYF. The V gene is TRBV9, the J gene TRBJ1-3, with D possibly matching TRBD1 (5 bases). CDR3 length: 16 amino acids. The V gene's germline CDR1 is SGDLS and CDR2 YYNGEE. The V gene lost 0 bases and the J gene lost 0 bases, with 10 bases spanning the gap.

V gene TRBV28 combines with J gene TRBJ1-2, with 7 bases matching TRBD1. With V trimmed by 3 bases and J by 3 bases, 7 bases remained unmatched. The CDR3 runs 15 residues. Germline V gives CDR1 MDHEN, CDR2 SYDVKM. The CDR3 nucleotides are TGTGCCAGCAGTTTCCCAGGACAGGTGTACTATGGCTACACCTTC. This sequence encodes CASSFPGQVYYGYTF.

The chain links TRBV3-1 (or the pseudogene TRBV3-2) to TRBJ2-1; TRBD2 aligns across 10 bases. The CDR3 loop spans 17 amino acids. Trimming at V came to 2 bases and at J to 4 bases, leaving 8 bases not matched to a gene. Germline-derived CDR1 and CDR2 are LGHDT and YNNKEL (reference sequence). CDR3 DNA sequence: TGTGCCAGCAGCCAACTGCTAGCGGGGGCCTATTACAATGAGCAGTTCTTC. Its translation: CASSQLLAGAYYNEQFF.

J is TRBJ2-1 and V is TRBV5-1; 7 bases are shared with TRBD2. Trimming at V came to 4 bases and at J to 6 bases, leaving 10 bases not matched to a gene. The CDR3 runs 15 residues. Germline V lookup: CDR1 SGHRS, CDR2 YFSETQ. CDR3 residues: CASSPGLGGANEQFF. CDR3 nucleotide sequence: TGCGCCAGCAGCCCGGGACTGGGAGGGGCCAATGAGCAGTTCTTC.

V usage is TRBV3-1 (or the pseudogene TRBV3-2) and J usage is TRBJ1-2; the D is unclear. Trimming removed 0 bases from V and 7 bases from J, with 6 bases in between. The CDR3 has 12 amino acids. CDR1 LGHDT and CDR2 YNNKEL come from the germline V gene (reference sequence). CDR3 protein: CASSQEGFGYTF. In nucleotides, the CDR3 is TGTGCCAGCAGCCAAGAGGGGTTTGGCTACACCTTC.

In DNA form, the CDR3 reads TGCGCCAGCAGCCAAGGACAGCCCACCGGGGAGCTGTTTTTT. This codes for CASSQGQPTGELFF. The chain employs TRBV4-1 and TRBJ2-2; D might be TRBD1 (5 bases). V gave up 1 base and J gave up 4 bases, with 7 bases separating them. This CDR3 has 14 residues. Germline CDR1 reads MGHRA; CDR2 reads YSYEKL.

The V gene is TRBV5-4, the J gene TRBJ2-1; D is perhaps TRBD1 or TRBD2 (5 bases each). CDR1 SGHNT and CDR2 YYREEE come from the germline V gene (reference sequence). CDR3 length: 15 residues. Trimming cost V 4 bases and J 6 bases, with 17 bases left between them. The CDR3 sequence is CASSPTGQGSNEQFF. For the CDR3, the DNA is TGTGCCAGCAGCCCTACGGGGCAGGGAAGCAATGAGCAGTTCTTC. Supplemented by reference TRBV5-4 and TRBJ2-1, the full variable domain reads ETGVTQSPTHLIKTRGQQVTLRCSSQSGHNTVSWYQQALGQGPQFIFQYYREEENGRGNFPPRFSGLQFPNYSSELNVNALELDDSALYLCASSPTGQGSNEQFFGPGTRLTVL.

This chain connects TRBV5-6 to TRBJ1-4, with D possibly being TRBD1 (5 bases). V gave up 0 bases and J gave up 7 bases, with 16 bases separating them. The CDR3 runs to 16 residues. CDR1 and CDR2 (germline): SGHDT, YYEEEE. The CDR3 sequence: CASSLGSKGLFEKLFF. DNA of the CDR3: TGTGCCAGCAGCTTGGGATCGAAGGGGCTGTTTGAAAAACTGTTTTTT.

The chain recombines TRBV2 with TRBJ2-5; D remains unclear. V was cut by 6 bases and J by 3 bases, with 8 bases left in between. The CDR3 is 12 amino acids. Germline CDR1 SNHLY, CDR2 FYNNEI. The CDR3 here is CASRGGEETQYF. In DNA, the CDR3 is TGTGCCAGCAGGGGCGGAGAAGAGACCCAGTACTTC.

The chain employs TRBV2 and TRBJ2-7, with D unresolved. The CDR3 has 11 amino acids. The V and J ends lost 10 bases and 2 bases respectively, with 9 bases between them. CDR1 and CDR2 from the germline V gene are SNHLY and FYNNEI. The CDR3, as DNA: TGTGCCACTAGGGCCCCCTACGAGCAGTACTTC. It specifies CATRAPYEQYF.